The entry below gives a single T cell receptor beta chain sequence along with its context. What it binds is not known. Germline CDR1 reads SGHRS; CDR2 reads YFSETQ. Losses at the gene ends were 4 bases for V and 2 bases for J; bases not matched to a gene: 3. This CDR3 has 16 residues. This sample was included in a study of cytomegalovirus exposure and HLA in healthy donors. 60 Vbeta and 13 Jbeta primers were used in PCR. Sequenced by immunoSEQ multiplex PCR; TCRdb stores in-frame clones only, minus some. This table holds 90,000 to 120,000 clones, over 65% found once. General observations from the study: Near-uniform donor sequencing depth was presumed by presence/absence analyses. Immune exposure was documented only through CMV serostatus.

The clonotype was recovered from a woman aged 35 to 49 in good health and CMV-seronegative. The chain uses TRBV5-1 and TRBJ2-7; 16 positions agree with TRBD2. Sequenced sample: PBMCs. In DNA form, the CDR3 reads TGCGCCAGCAGCCCGGGACTAGCGGGAGGGACCTACGAGCAGTACTTC. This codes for CASSPGLAGGTYEQYF.